Listed below are T cell receptor beta chains from one sample, sequenced in a study of blood T cell repertoires in COVID-19. Method: immunoSEQ multiplex PCR; TCRdb's copy keeps in-frame clones and lacks some. The sample has about 64,000 clones, over 75% seen once. The material sequenced was peripheral blood. These TCRs come from a man aged 50-59 years with active COVID-19. The CDR3 runs from the conserved cysteine through the conserved F or W. Fields, in order: CDR3 length, clone size, V gene, J gene, D gene, CDR3 protein, CDR3 DNA. D genes are given only for firm matches. Rows give clone size only sometimes, using once, few, many, or a class for an expanded clone.

CDR3 length: 15
clone size: NA
V gene: TRBV13
J gene: TRBJ2-7
D gene: NA
CDR3 protein: CASSLGQGTSYEQYF
CDR3 DNA: TGTGCCAGCAGCTTAGGACAGGGTACCTCTTACGAGCAGTACTTC

CDR3 length: 14
clone size: NA
V gene: TRBV5-1
J gene: TRBJ1-1
D gene: NA
CDR3 protein: CASSGTGFQGFAFF
CDR3 DNA: TGCGCCAGCAGCGGCACCGGGTTCCAGGGGTTCGCTTTCTTT

CDR3 length: 14
clone size: NA
V gene: TRBV6-2/TRBV6-3
J gene: TRBJ2-1
D gene: TRBD2
CDR3 protein: CASSSTRGDNEQFF
CDR3 DNA: TGTGCCAGCAGTAGCACTCGGGGGGACAATGAGCAGTTCTTC

CDR3 length: 13
clone size: NA
V gene: TRBV30
J gene: TRBJ1-4
D gene: NA
CDR3 protein: CAWSVRTNEKLFF
CDR3 DNA: TGTGCCTGGAGTGTACGGACTAATGAAAAACTGTTTTTT

CDR3 length: 16
clone size: NA
V gene: TRBV5-1
J gene: TRBJ2-3
D gene: TRBD2
CDR3 protein: CASSLGGLGSADTQYF
CDR3 DNA: TGCGCCAGCAGCTTGGGGGGACTAGGATCTGCAGATACGCAGTATTTT

CDR3 length: 16
clone size: NA
V gene: TRBV29-1
J gene: TRBJ2-7
D gene: TRBD2
CDR3 protein: CSVGGFGREASYEQYF
CDR3 DNA: TGCAGCGTTGGGGGGTTCGGGCGGGAGGCATCCTACGAGCAGTACTTC

CDR3 length: 13
clone size: NA
V gene: TRBV20-1
J gene: TRBJ2-5
D gene: NA
CDR3 protein: CSASGRDQETQYF
CDR3 DNA: TGCAGTGCCAGTGGCCGGGACCAAGAGACCCAGTACTTC

CDR3 length: 12
clone size: NA
V gene: TRBV9
J gene: TRBJ1-6
D gene: NA
CDR3 protein: CASSVLRGALHF
CDR3 DNA: TGTGCCAGCAGCGTACTCCGGGGGGCCTTGCACTTT

CDR3 length: 17
clone size: NA
V gene: TRBV4-2
J gene: TRBJ2-2
D gene: TRBD2
CDR3 protein: CASSPSGERDNGGELFF
CDR3 DNA: TGTGCCAGCAGCCCCTCGGGGGAGCGGGATAACGGCGGGGAGCTGTTTTTT

CDR3 length: 13
clone size: NA
V gene: TRBV19
J gene: TRBJ1-5
D gene: TRBD1
CDR3 protein: CASRGQYNQPQHF
CDR3 DNA: TGTGCCAGTAGGGGACAGTACAATCAGCCCCAGCATTTT

CDR3 length: 13
clone size: NA
V gene: TRBV7-9
J gene: TRBJ2-7
D gene: NA
CDR3 protein: CASSDRISYEQYF
CDR3 DNA: TGTGCCAGCAGCGACAGGATCTCCTACGAGCAGTACTTC

CDR3 length: 18
clone size: NA
V gene: TRBV23-1
J gene: TRBJ1-5
D gene: TRBD1
CDR3 protein: CASSQRHSTETGNQPQHF
CDR3 DNA: TGCGCCAGCAGTCAACGGCACAGCACCGAGACAGGGAATCAGCCCCAGCATTTT

CDR3 length: 16
clone size: NA
V gene: TRBV30
J gene: TRBJ2-3
D gene: TRBD1
CDR3 protein: CAWSGGQGGRTDTQYF
CDR3 DNA: TGTGCCTGGAGCGGTGGACAGGGGGGAAGGACAGATACGCAGTATTTT

CDR3 length: 14
clone size: NA
V gene: TRBV12-5
J gene: TRBJ2-7
D gene: TRBD2
CDR3 protein: CASVLAGTNYEQYF
CDR3 DNA: TGTGCTAGTGTCTTAGCAGGGACTAACTACGAGCAGTACTTC

CDR3 length: 17
clone size: NA
V gene: TRBV12-2
J gene: TRBJ2-6
D gene: NA
CDR3 protein: CASRLGVFRPGANVLTF
CDR3 DNA: TGTGCAAGTCGCTTAGGGGTATTCAGGCCGGGGGCCAACGTCCTGACTTTC

CDR3 length: 13
clone size: NA
V gene: TRBV7-6
J gene: TRBJ1-6
D gene: NA
CDR3 protein: CASSLAGSSPLHF
CDR3 DNA: TGTGCCAGCAGCTTAGCAGGGAGTTCACCCCTCCACTTT

CDR3 length: 17
clone size: once
V gene: TRBV30
J gene: TRBJ1-3
D gene: TRBD1
CDR3 protein: CAWREWGTGSSGNTIYF
CDR3 DNA: TGTGCCTGGAGGGAGTGGGGGACAGGTTCCTCTGGAAACACCATATATTTT

CDR3 length: 14
clone size: few
V gene: TRBV7-9
J gene: TRBJ1-1
D gene: NA
CDR3 protein: CASSLTEANTEAFF
CDR3 DNA: TGTGCCAGCAGCCTAACAGAAGCCAACACTGAAGCTTTCTTT

CDR3 length: 14
clone size: NA
V gene: TRBV5-1
J gene: TRBJ2-7
D gene: TRBD1
CDR3 protein: CASSVGTDPLEQYF
CDR3 DNA: TGCGCCAGCAGCGTCGGGACAGACCCCCTCGAGCAGTACTTC

CDR3 length: 16
clone size: NA
V gene: TRBV6-2/TRBV6-3
J gene: TRBJ2-7
D gene: NA
CDR3 protein: CASSYSSLGEGYEQYF
CDR3 DNA: TGTGCCAGCAGTTACTCGAGTTTGGGCGAGGGCTACGAGCAGTACTTC

CDR3 length: 16
clone size: NA
V gene: TRBV19
J gene: TRBJ2-1
D gene: NA
CDR3 protein: CASSIDPRRPYNEQFF
CDR3 DNA: TGTGCCAGTAGTATAGATCCTCGGAGACCCTACAATGAGCAGTTCTTC

CDR3 length: 15
clone size: NA
V gene: TRBV10-2
J gene: TRBJ1-1
D gene: NA
CDR3 protein: CASSEGAGVGTEAFF
CDR3 DNA: TGCGCCAGCAGTGAGGGGGCAGGGGTGGGGACTGAAGCTTTCTTT

CDR3 length: 16
clone size: NA
V gene: TRBV19
J gene: TRBJ2-1
D gene: TRBD1
CDR3 protein: CASSIDLGQGNNEQFF
CDR3 DNA: TGTGCCAGTAGTATAGATCTAGGACAGGGGAACAATGAGCAGTTCTTC

CDR3 length: 14
clone size: NA
V gene: TRBV7-2
J gene: TRBJ2-3
D gene: TRBD2
CDR3 protein: CASSRTSPTDTQYF
CDR3 DNA: TGTGCCAGCAGCCGGACTAGCCCCACAGATACGCAGTATTTT

CDR3 length: 13
clone size: NA
V gene: TRBV28
J gene: TRBJ2-1
D gene: NA
CDR3 protein: CAYRGGVNNEQFF
CDR3 DNA: TGTGCCTACAGGGGGGGCGTAAACAATGAGCAGTTCTTC

CDR3 length: 14
clone size: NA
V gene: TRBV7-2
J gene: TRBJ2-5
D gene: TRBD1
CDR3 protein: CASRQTGVEETQYF
CDR3 DNA: TGTGCCAGCAGGCAGACAGGGGTGGAAGAGACCCAGTACTTC

CDR3 length: 13
clone size: NA
V gene: TRBV11-3
J gene: TRBJ1-1
D gene: TRBD1
CDR3 protein: CASSRGQGSEAFF
CDR3 DNA: TGTGCCAGCAGCAGGGGACAGGGGTCTGAAGCTTTCTTT

CDR3 length: 14
clone size: NA
V gene: TRBV27
J gene: TRBJ1-3
D gene: NA
CDR3 protein: CASSLRGVGNTIYF
CDR3 DNA: TGTGCCAGCAGTTTACGGGGGGTTGGAAACACCATATATTTT

CDR3 length: 13
clone size: NA
V gene: TRBV24-1
J gene: TRBJ1-2
D gene: TRBD1
CDR3 protein: CATSDFDRDGYTF
CDR3 DNA: TGTGCCACCAGTGATTTCGACAGGGATGGCTACACCTTC

CDR3 length: 13
clone size: NA
V gene: TRBV29-1
J gene: TRBJ1-2
D gene: TRBD1
CDR3 protein: CSAEGGKWYGYTF
CDR3 DNA: TGCAGCGCAGAAGGGGGCAAGTGGTATGGCTACACCTTC

CDR3 length: 13
clone size: NA
V gene: TRBV12-3/TRBV12-4
J gene: TRBJ2-5
D gene: NA
CDR3 protein: CASNPDSGETQYF
CDR3 DNA: TGTGCCAGCAATCCGGACTCTGGGGAGACCCAGTACTTC

CDR3 length: 14
clone size: NA
V gene: TRBV6-5
J gene: TRBJ1-2
D gene: NA
CDR3 protein: CASSPEGRGSGYTF
CDR3 DNA: TGTGCCAGCAGTCCGGAGGGGAGGGGGTCTGGCTACACCTTC

CDR3 length: 14
clone size: NA
V gene: TRBV6-5
J gene: TRBJ1-1
D gene: TRBD1
CDR3 protein: CASSRDRGDTEAFF
CDR3 DNA: TGTGCCAGCAGCCGGGACAGGGGAGACACTGAAGCTTTCTTT

CDR3 length: 16
clone size: few
V gene: TRBV7-6
J gene: TRBJ2-2
D gene: TRBD1
CDR3 protein: CASSLGDRGPDGELFF
CDR3 DNA: TGTGCCAGCAGCTTAGGGGACAGGGGGCCGGACGGGGAGCTGTTTTTT

CDR3 length: 16
clone size: NA
V gene: TRBV5-6
J gene: TRBJ2-2
D gene: NA
CDR3 protein: CASGRPGTLNTGELFF
CDR3 DNA: TGTGCCAGCGGTCGACCAGGCACCCTGAACACCGGGGAGCTGTTTTTT

CDR3 length: 13
clone size: NA
V gene: TRBV12-3/TRBV12-4
J gene: TRBJ2-7
D gene: TRBD1
CDR3 protein: CASSRTGVRRQYF
CDR3 DNA: TGTGCCAGCAGCCGAACAGGGGTTCGTAGGCAGTACTTC

CDR3 length: 16
clone size: NA
V gene: TRBV18
J gene: TRBJ1-4
D gene: NA
CDR3 protein: CASSSLPQGSNEKLFF
CDR3 DNA: TGTGCCAGCTCATCCCTGCCCCAGGGCTCTAATGAAAAACTGTTTTTT

CDR3 length: 17
clone size: NA
V gene: TRBV3-1/TRBV3-2
J gene: TRBJ1-2
D gene: NA
CDR3 protein: CASNPRGSPRGLYGYTF
CDR3 DNA: TGTGCCAGCAACCCCCGGGGATCCCCCAGAGGACTTTATGGCTACACCTTC

CDR3 length: 15
clone size: NA
V gene: TRBV5-4
J gene: TRBJ1-6
D gene: NA
CDR3 protein: CASSLRVGTNSPLHF
CDR3 DNA: TGTGCCAGCAGCTTGCGGGTGGGTACGAATTCACCCCTCCACTTT

CDR3 length: 18
clone size: once
V gene: TRBV4-3
J gene: TRBJ1-4
D gene: TRBD1
CDR3 protein: CASSPQLDRDRYNEKLFF
CDR3 DNA: TGCGCCAGCAGCCCCCAACTAGACCGGGACAGGTATAATGAAAAACTGTTTTTT

CDR3 length: 15
clone size: NA
V gene: TRBV30
J gene: TRBJ2-1
D gene: TRBD2
CDR3 protein: CAWSVETSGNGEQFF
CDR3 DNA: TGTGCCTGGAGTGTAGAGACTAGCGGGAATGGTGAGCAGTTCTTC

CDR3 length: 15
clone size: NA
V gene: TRBV7-9
J gene: TRBJ2-7
D gene: TRBD2
CDR3 protein: CASSYRAGGSYEQYF
CDR3 DNA: TGTGCCAGCAGCTACAGGGCGGGGGGCTCCTACGAGCAGTACTTC

CDR3 length: 14
clone size: NA
V gene: TRBV6-6
J gene: TRBJ1-1
D gene: NA
CDR3 protein: CASRSTGTNTEAFF
CDR3 DNA: TGTGCCAGCAGATCCACAGGGACGAACACTGAAGCTTTCTTT

CDR3 length: 15
clone size: NA
V gene: TRBV18
J gene: TRBJ1-6
D gene: NA
CDR3 protein: CASSLGLGGNSPLHF
CDR3 DNA: TGTGCCAGCTCACTTGGACTGGGAGGTAATTCACCCCTCCACTTT

CDR3 length: 14
clone size: NA
V gene: TRBV30
J gene: TRBJ2-3
D gene: NA
CDR3 protein: CAWRPRGATDTQYF
CDR3 DNA: TGTGCCTGGAGGCCTCGGGGAGCCACAGATACGCAGTATTTT

CDR3 length: 15
clone size: once
V gene: TRBV6-5
J gene: TRBJ2-7
D gene: TRBD2
CDR3 protein: CASSYSGRTSRDMYF
CDR3 DNA: TGTGCCAGCAGTTACAGCGGGAGGACCTCTAGGGATATGTACTTC

CDR3 length: 14
clone size: once
V gene: TRBV28
J gene: TRBJ1-1
D gene: NA
CDR3 protein: CASSPPGANTEAFF
CDR3 DNA: TGTGCCAGCAGTCCCCCAGGGGCGAACACTGAAGCTTTCTTT